A single sample is the source of the 27 T cell receptor beta chains below, sequenced in a study of molecular identifiers for immune sequencing clone quantification. TCRdb re-derived calls from the PCR reads in MiXCR, one entry per CDR3 protein. The sample shows fewer than 350,000 distinct CDR3 sequences, about 22% of them seen only once. Sequencing was done on a sample of naive CD8+ T cells from blood, with Jurkat cell RNA spiked in. Subset meaning: FACS-sorted CD8+CD4-CCR7+CD45RA+ naive T cells. The receptor source for this set is a human donor in good health. Some libraries in this study had Jurkat cell RNA spiked in.

In this sample, this clonotype turned up once. This may stem from a read error, because a much larger clone lies one nucleotide away. Given the absence of the conserved phenylalanine or tryptophan at the CDR3 end, a read error is likely. The V gene is TRBV13, the J gene TRBJ2-3; D is perhaps TRBD2 (6 bases). The CDR3 loop spans 14 amino acids. The V gene's germline CDR1 is PRHDT and CDR2 FYEKMQ (reference sequence). CDR3 amino acids: CASSLGGAADTQYS. Here the CDR3 DNA reads TGTGCCAGCAGCCTAGGAGGGGCCGCAGATACGCAGTATTCT.

This clonotype was seen once. With a much larger clone just one base away, this may be a read error. The chain combines TRBV10-2 with TRBJ2-2; 8 positions agree with TRBD1. CDR3 length equals 13 residues. Germline V gives CDR1 WSHSY, CDR2 SAAADI. CDR3 protein: CAGTGGNTVELFF. In DNA, the CDR3 is TGCGCCGGTACAGGGGGGAACACCGTGGAGCTGTTTTTT.

As for this clonotype: It may be a read error: a sequence one base away is much more abundant. In nucleotides, the CDR3 is TGTGCCAGCAGCCCTAGACTAGTGGGAGGGCAGGAGCAGTACTTC. Translated, it gives CASSPRLVGGQEQYF. This chain joins TRBV14 and TRBJ2-7; 7 bases are shared with TRBD2. CDR3 length: 15 residues. Germline V gene lookup returns CDR1 SGHDN and CDR2 FVKESK. Trimming took 4 bases from V and 7 from J; bases not matched to a gene: 13.

Of note for this clonotype: It may be a read error: a sequence one base away is much more abundant. CDR3 loop: CSVEGSGDFDTEALF. Written as DNA, the CDR3 is TGCAGCGTTGAAGGGTCAGGGGATTTTGACACTGAAGCTCTCTTT. V and J are TRBV29-1 and TRBJ1-1; a weak D match, TRBD1 (6 bases). This CDR3 is built from 15 residues. From germline, CDR1 is SQVTM and CDR2 ANQGSEA. The variable domain in full, completed from reference TRBV29-1 and TRBJ1-1, reads SAVISQKPSRDICQRGTSLTIQCQVDSQVTMMFWYRQQPGQSLTLIATANQGSEATYESGFVIDKFPISRPNLTFSTLTVSNMSPEDSSIYLCSVEGSGDFDTEALFGQGTRLTVV.

This clonotype was observed many times. V usage is TRBV11-2 and J usage is TRBJ2-2, with 9 nucleotides matching TRBD1. Germline trimming cut 4 bases from V and 0 bases from J; bases unmatched to any gene: 3. CDR3 length: 16 residues. The germline V gene has CDR1 SGHAT and CDR2 FQNNGV. The CDR3 sequence is CASSSTGGPNTGELFF. The CDR3 DNA is TGTGCCAGCAGCTCTACAGGGGGCCCGAACACCGGGGAGCTGTTTTTT.

The chain carries TRBV4-1 and TRBJ2-7, with 8 nucleotides matching TRBD2. The length of the CDR3 is 15 residues. The germline V gene has CDR1 MGHRA and CDR2 YSYEKL. After removal of 8 bases from V and 4 bases from J, the junction contained 13 bases not matched to a gene. The CDR3 DNA sequence: TGCGCCAGCCGCCCCGGCTCAGCGGGGGAGTACGAGCAGTACTTC. Translating gives CASRPGSAGEYEQYF.

Ten or more counts support this clonotype. This chain connects TRBV5-4 to TRBJ2-2, with 8 bases identical to TRBD2. The CDR3 runs 16 residues. The germline CDR1 and CDR2 sequences are SGHNT and YYREEE (reference sequence). V trimming: 4 bases; J trimming: 1 base; junction bases outside the gene matches: 6. In DNA form, the CDR3 reads TGTGCCAGCAGCCCCGGACTAGCTGAGAACACCGGGGAGCTGTTTTTT. Its translation: CASSPGLAENTGELFF.

The sample holds a few counts of this clonotype. J is TRBJ2-7 and V is TRBV6-2 or TRBV6-3; TRBD1 aligns across 8 bases. Germline values: CDR1 MNHEY, CDR2 SVGEGT. V lost 6 bases, J lost 4 bases, and 8 bases stayed unmatched. CDR3 length: 14 residues. In DNA, the CDR3 is TGTGCCAGCAGAACGACAGGGGATAGATACGAGCAGTACTTC. It specifies CASRTTGDRYEQYF.

The genes are TRBV6-2 or TRBV6-3 and TRBJ1-1; unclear D gene. The V gene's germline CDR1 is MNHEY and CDR2 SVGEGT. Trimming shortened V by 6 bases and J by 0 bases, and 11 bases separated the two germline ends. The CDR3 has 14 residues. Here the CDR3 reads CASSPDLMNTEAFF. The CDR3, as DNA: TGTGCCAGCAGCCCGGACCTGATGAACACTGAAGCTTTCTTT.

This clonotype was counted ten times or more. This chain links TRBV27 with TRBJ1-3; D unclear. Germline assignment: CDR1 MNHEY and CDR2 SMNVEV (reference sequence). This CDR3 comprises 14 residues. The V and J ends lost 0 bases and 1 base respectively, with 4 bases between them. This CDR3 is CASSLSFSGNTIYF. CDR3 sequence (DNA): TGTGCCAGCAGTTTATCATTTTCTGGAAACACCATATATTTT.

In this sample, this clonotype turned up a few times. The chain links TRBV25-1 to TRBJ1-2; D is unresolved. CDR3 size: 16 residues. Germline values: CDR1 MGHDK, CDR2 SYGVNS. V was shortened by 0 bases and J by 0 bases, with 11 bases between the two germline ends. The CDR3 DNA reads as TGTGCCAGCAGTGAATATCTGGCAGAAGCTAACTATGGCTACACCTTC. Translating gives CASSEYLAEANYGYTF.

This clonotype showed up just once. A read error may be the cause here, since a much bigger clone is one base away. It is likely a read error, because the conserved phenylalanine at the end of the CDR3 is missing. The chain has TRBV25-1 and TRBJ2-7; 7 nucleotides line up with TRBD1. The germline CDR1 and CDR2 sequences are MGHDK and SYGVNS. After removal of 3 bases from V and 2 bases from J, the junction contained 4 bases not matched to a gene. The CDR3 runs 14 residues. This CDR3 reads CASSDQGVAYEQYL. CDR3 bases: TGTGCCAGCAGTGATCAGGGGGTCGCCTACGAGCAGTACCTC.

This clonotype was counted ten times or more. V is TRBV28 and J is TRBJ2-7; either TRBD1 or TRBD2 may supply D (5 bases each). CDR1 is MDHEN, CDR2 SYDVKM, per germline. The V and J ends lost 8 bases and 0 bases respectively, with 5 bases between them. The CDR3 runs to 11 residues. CDR3 coding DNA: TGTGCCAGCGGGGGCTCCTACGAGCAGTACTTC. Translation gives CASGGSYEQYF.

This clonotype was seen a single time. This could be a read error, since a much larger clone is one nucleotide away. V and J are TRBV5-3 and TRBJ2-2; D may match TRBD1 or TRBD2 (5 bases each). TRBV5-3 is noted as an ORF with a role that remains uncertain. The CDR3 covers 15 residues. CDR3 bases: TGTGCCAGCAGCTGGGGCCGAGAAAACACCGGGGAGCTGGTTTTT. Translated, it gives CASSWGRENTGELVF.

There are a few counts of this clonotype. The CDR3 does not end in the conserved phenylalanine or tryptophan, so this is likely a read error. V usage is TRBV27 and J usage is TRBJ2-7, with 11 bases identical to TRBD1. From germline, CDR1 is MNHEY and CDR2 SMNVEV (reference sequence). With V trimmed by 3 bases and J by 5 bases, 3 bases remained unmatched. The CDR3 is made up of 14 amino acids. CDR3 in DNA: TGTGCCAGCAGTTTCGGGACAGGGGGTAACGAGCAGTACCTC. Protein: CASSFGTGGNEQYL.

A few counts support this clonotype. The rearrangement uses TRBV13 and TRBJ1-1, with TRBD1 identical over 7 bases. This CDR3 has 16 amino acids. V gave up 3 bases and J gave up 0 bases; unmatched junction bases: 7. The germline V gene encodes CDR1 PRHDT and CDR2 FYEKMQ (reference sequence). CDR3 nucleotide sequence: TGTGCCAGCAGCTTTGGGACAGAGCTTATGAACACTGAAGCTTTCTTT. It specifies CASSFGTELMNTEAFF.

This clonotype was found a few times. This chain connects TRBV13 to TRBJ2-1; 7 positions agree with TRBD2. CDR1 is PRHDT and CDR2 is FYEKMQ in the germline V gene (reference sequence). With V trimmed by 2 bases and J by 3 bases, 7 bases remained unmatched. The CDR3 is 16 amino acids. CDR3 bases: TGTGCCAGCAGCTTACCGCGGGAGAAGCTCTACAATGAGCAGTTCTTC. Protein product: CASSLPREKLYNEQFF.

About this clonotype itself: A much larger clonotype is one base distant, so this may be a read error. CDR3 amino acids: CATGRTQTEYSGNTIYF. For the CDR3, the DNA is TGTGCCACCGGCAGAACCCAGACAGAATACTCTGGAAACACCATATATTTT. This chain joins TRBV15 and TRBJ1-3; TRBD1 is a possible D gene (5 bases). The germline CDR1 and CDR2 sequences are LNHNV and YYDKDF (reference sequence). This CDR3 comprises 17 residues.

This clonotype was recorded many times. The chain has TRBV7-9 and TRBJ2-2; TRBD1 agrees at 10 bases. CDR1 and CDR2 (germline): SEHNR, FQNEAQ (reference sequence). The CDR3 runs 16 residues. The ends lost 4 bases at V and 4 bases at J; junction bases unmatched: 6. CDR3 DNA: TGTGCCAGCAGCTCGACAGGGGGCCAACTCACCGGGGAGCTGTTTTTT. This gives the protein CASSSTGGQLTGELFF. The full variable domain, rest sourced from reference TRBV7-9 and TRBJ2-2, is DTGVSQNPRHKITKRGQNVTFRCDPISEHNRLYWYRQTLGQGPEFLTYFQNEAQLEKSRLLSDRFSAERPKGSFSTLEIQRTEQGDSAMYLCASSSTGGQLTGELFFGEGSRLTVL.

As for this clonotype: Germline and junction disagree at one end, which may indicate a read error. This chain connects TRBV27 to TRBJ1-1; TRBD1 matches at 7 bases. The CDR3 length is 14 residues. CDR1 is MNHEY, CDR2 SMNVEV, per germline (reference sequence). The CDR3 loop reads CASSFGRGFTETFF. The CDR3 coding sequence is TGTGCCAGCAGTTTTGGCAGGGGGTTTACTGAAACTTTCTTT.

The table lists this clonotype with many counts. V gene TRBV7-6 combines with J gene TRBJ2-2, with D unresolved. Germline V gives CDR1 SGHVS, CDR2 FNYEAQ. V gave up 3 bases and J gave up 0 bases, with 8 bases separating them. The length of the CDR3 is 15 residues. Here the CDR3 reads CASSFPGANTGELFF. The CDR3 DNA sequence: TGTGCCAGCAGCTTTCCCGGAGCGAACACCGGGGAGCTGTTTTTT.

The chain uses TRBV27 and TRBJ2-1; either TRBD1 or TRBD2 may fit D (5 bases each). This CDR3 has 15 amino acids. Germline CDR1 and CDR2: MNHEY and SMNVEV (reference sequence). With 5 bases removed from V and 3 bases from J, the gap between germline ends came to 14 bases. This chain's CDR3 is CASSRRDPGYNEQFF. The CDR3 region has the DNA TGTGCCAGCAGTCGCCGGGACCCTGGCTACAATGAGCAGTTCTTC.

There are many counts of this clonotype. This sequence joins TRBV6-5 and TRBJ2-1, with D perhaps TRBD2 (5 bases). From germline, CDR1 is MNHEY and CDR2 SVGAGI. The ends were cut back, 6 bases at V and 9 bases at J, with 9 bases in the middle. The CDR3 is 11 residues long. The CDR3 is CASSPGVEQFF. CDR3 nucleotides: TGTGCCAGCAGCCCCGGGGTTGAGCAGTTCTTC.

This clonotype has ten or more counts. The chain uses TRBV7-9 and TRBJ2-7; possible D gene TRBD1, 5 bases. This CDR3 is built from 12 residues. V was cut by 4 bases and J by 6 bases, with 10 bases left in between. Germline V gene data show CDR1 as SEHNR and CDR2 as FQNEAQ (reference sequence). The CDR3 spells CASSYGQAEQYF. CDR3 bases: TGTGCCAGCAGCTACGGACAAGCCGAGCAGTACTTC.

This clonotype was counted at least ten times. This chain uses TRBV9 with TRBJ2-3; TRBD1 aligns across 7 bases. Germline V CDR1 and CDR2: SGDLS, YYNGEE. CDR3 length equals 16 residues. J gave up 2 bases and V 0 bases, and 6 bases lay outside the gene matches. The CDR3 protein is CASSVGGTASTDTQYF. The DNA for the CDR3 is TGTGCCAGCAGCGTAGGGGGGACAGCTTCCACAGATACGCAGTATTTT.

This clonotype was seen only a few times. This chain joins TRBV11-2 and TRBJ2-3, with a tentative D call TRBD2 (5 bases). This CDR3 region has 16 residues. Germline V CDR1 and CDR2: SGHAT, FQNNGV. Trimming cost V 1 base and J 0 bases, with 11 bases left between them. The CDR3 DNA is TGTGCCAGCAGCTTAGCCCTAGCAAGGAGCACAGATACGCAGTATTTT. Its protein product is CASSLALARSTDTQYF.

On this clonotype itself: Being one base from a much bigger clone, this may be a read error. A read error is likely, as this CDR3 ends without the conserved phenylalanine or tryptophan. J is TRBJ2-2 and V is TRBV7-9; tentatively, D is TRBD2 (6 bases). The V gene's germline CDR1 is SEHNR and CDR2 FQNEAQ (reference sequence). The CDR3 has 16 amino acids. V lost 4 bases to trimming and J lost 4 bases, with 16 bases between them. The CDR3 DNA reads as TGTGCCAGCAGCTCCGCAGGGACTCGAGGCACCGGGGAGCTGTTTTCT. Its translation: CASSSAGTRGTGELFS.